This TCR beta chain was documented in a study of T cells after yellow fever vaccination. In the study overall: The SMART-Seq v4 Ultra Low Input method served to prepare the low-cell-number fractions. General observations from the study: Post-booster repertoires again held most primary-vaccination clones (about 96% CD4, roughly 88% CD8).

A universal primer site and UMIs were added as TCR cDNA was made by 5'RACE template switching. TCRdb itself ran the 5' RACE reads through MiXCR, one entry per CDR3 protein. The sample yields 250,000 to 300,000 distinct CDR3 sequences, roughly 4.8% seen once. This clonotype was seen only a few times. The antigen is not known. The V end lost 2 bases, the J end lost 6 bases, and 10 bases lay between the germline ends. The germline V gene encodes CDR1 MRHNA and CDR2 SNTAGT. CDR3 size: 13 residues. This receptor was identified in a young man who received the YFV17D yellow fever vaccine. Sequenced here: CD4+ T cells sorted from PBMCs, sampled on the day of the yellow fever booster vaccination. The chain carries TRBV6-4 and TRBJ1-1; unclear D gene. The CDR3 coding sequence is TGTGCCAGCAGTGACCCCGGCAGAGCTGAAGCTTTCTTT. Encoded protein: CASSDPGRAEAFF.